A selection of T cell receptor beta chains follows, all from one sample in a study of siplizumab effects on memory and regulatory T cells. TCRdb's table, derived via immunoSEQ multiplex PCR, lists solely in-frame clones and lacks some. The sample comprises some 90,000 clones, 85% to 90% of which are singletons, and roughly 14% rests with the top ten. The sample taken for sequencing was CD4+ T cells sorted from blood. These receptors all come from a human donor in good health. Both conserved end residues are part of each CDR3. Each record gives: D gene, clone size, J gene, V gene, CDR3 DNA, CDR3 protein. The D gene is left open where the match is weak. Size is stated for part of the rows, as once, few or many counts, or as a class when the clone is expanded.

. . TRBJ1-4 TRBV6-5 TGTGCCAGCAGTGGAAGTATTGCAACTAATGAAAAACTGTTTTTT CASSGSIATNEKLFF
. . TRBJ2-5 TRBV18 TGTGCCAGCTCAGCAGGGCAAAAAGAGACCCAGTACTTC CASSAGQKETQYF
. few TRBJ1-2 TRBV14 TGTGCCAGCAGCCAACCAGCGGGGGGCGGGGGCTACACCTTC CASSQPAGGGGYTF
. . TRBJ2-6 TRBV5-1 TGCGCCAGCAGCTTGGGAGGTTCTGGGGCCAACGTCCTGACTTTC CASSLGGSGANVLTF
TRBD2 . TRBJ2-7 TRBV19 TGTGCCAGTAGTATCTACTCCGGGACTAGCGGGAGAAGGCACGAGCAGTACTTC CASSIYSGTSGRRHEQYF
TRBD2 . TRBJ2-3 TRBV25-1 TGTGCCAGCAGCAGGGAGACTAGCGGGGCTAGCACAGATACGCAGTATTTT CASSRETSGASTDTQYF
. . TRBJ2-7 TRBV4-1 TGCGCCAGCAGCCAAGTCTCCATCCTAGGCGAGCAGTACTTC CASSQVSILGEQYF
TRBD2 . TRBJ2-7 TRBV5-6 TGTGCCAGCAGCTCGAAGCCCGGGACTAGCTTCCACGAGCAGTACTTC CASSSKPGTSFHEQYF
. . TRBJ2-7 TRBV5-1 TGCGCCAGCAGCATAGCCTACGAGCAGTACTTC CASSIAYEQYF
. . TRBJ1-5 TRBV4-1 TGCGCCAGCAGCCAAACCGACAGGACTAGCAATCAGCCCCAGCATTTT CASSQTDRTSNQPQHF
. . TRBJ2-3 TRBV9 TGTGCCAGCAGCGGGCCCCACAGGGTCTGGGGAGATACGCAGTATTTT CASSGPHRVWGDTQYF
TRBD1 . TRBJ1-5 TRBV6-6 TGTGCCAGTTACAGGGGGTCCCGTCAGCCCCAGCATTTT CASYRGSRQPQHF
TRBD1 . TRBJ2-7 TRBV2 TGTGCCAGCAGTGCGGACAGGGGGTACGACGAGCAGTACTTC CASSADRGYDEQYF
. . TRBJ2-7 TRBV11-2 TGTGCCAGCAGCTTAGAGGTTAGGTCCTACGAGCAGTACTTC CASSLEVRSYEQYF
. once TRBJ2-1 TRBV7-2 TGTGCCAGCAGCTTCTACAAGCCGCCGATCAATGAGCAGTTCTTC CASSFYKPPINEQFF
TRBD1 . TRBJ2-5 TRBV7-9 TGTGCCAGCAGCTTAATGGTAGACAGGGATCAAGAGACCCAGTACTTC CASSLMVDRDQETQYF
TRBD2 . TRBJ2-1 TRBV6-6 TGTGCCAGCACAATGGGACTAGCCAATTACAATGAGCAGTTCTTC CASTMGLANYNEQFF
TRBD2 . TRBJ2-3 TRBV6-1 TGTGCCAGCAGGGTAGCGGGATCCCGCACAGATACGCAGTATTTT CASRVAGSRTDTQYF
TRBD1 . TRBJ2-4 TRBV19 TGTGCCAGTAGTCTCTCAGGGGGAATGGGGGCCAAAAACATTCAGTACTTC CASSLSGGMGAKNIQYF
. . TRBJ2-7 TRBV19 TGTGCCAGTAGTGTTAGCGGAGGAGCTACGGGGCAGTACTTC CASSVSGGATGQYF
TRBD1 once TRBJ1-5 TRBV5-8 TGTGCCAGCAGCTTGGAAGGGACAGAGAATCAGCCCCAGCATTTT CASSLEGTENQPQHF
. . TRBJ1-1 TRBV5-1 TGCGCCAGCACCCGGGGCCCGGGGGACAATGAAGCTTTCTTT CASTRGPGDNEAFF
. . TRBJ1-4 TRBV9 TGTGCCAGCAGCGCGGTTACAGGGTACGGTGAAAAACTGTTTTTT CASSAVTGYGEKLFF
. . TRBJ2-1 TRBV30 TGTGCCTGGAGTAAGGAGCGGGAGCAGTTCTTC CAWSKEREQFF
. . TRBJ2-2 TRBV5-1 TGCGCCAGCAGCGTCGCTGCGAACACCGGGGAGCTGTTTTTT CASSVAANTGELFF
. . TRBJ2-7 TRBV6-5 TGTGCCAGCCGGACAGTAGGGGAGCAGTACTTC CASRTVGEQYF
. . TRBJ2-3 TRBV15 TGTGCCACCAGCAGAGGGTTACGGGAGAAAGCAGATACGCAGTATTTT CATSRGLREKADTQYF
TRBD1 . TRBJ1-1 TRBV18 TGTGCCAGCTCACCGCGGGACAGGGGGAACACTGAAGCTTTCTTT CASSPRDRGNTEAFF
. . TRBJ2-7 TRBV5-1 TGCGCCAGCAGCTTGGCCACACGGACCTACGAGCAGTACTTC CASSLATRTYEQYF
. once TRBJ2-3 TRBV5-1 TGCGCCCCCACTGGGCGGGGAACAGATACGCAGTATTTT CAPTGRGTDTQYF
TRBD1 . TRBJ2-5 TRBV7-2 TGTGCCAGCAGCGACAGGGGTTTCGAGACCCAGTACTTC CASSDRGFETQYF
. . TRBJ1-2 TRBV28 TGTGCCAGCAGGGGCTTGGGGGGGAGCATAGATGGCTACACCTTC CASRGLGGSIDGYTF
TRBD2 . TRBJ2-7 TRBV4-2 TGTGCCAGCAGCCAAGATGGTCTAGCGGGAGAGGGGTACGAGCAGTACTTC CASSQDGLAGEGYEQYF
. once TRBJ2-5 TRBV6-6 TGTGCCAGCAGCCAGGGCCAAGAGACCCAGTACTTC CASSQGQETQYF
. . TRBJ1-2 TRBV4-1 TGCGCCAGCAGCCAAGATTGGGGGGCGCGTGGCTACACCTTC CASSQDWGARGYTF
TRBD1 . TRBJ2-1 TRBV2 TGTGCCAGCAGTGAAATCGGGACAGGGGCCAATGAGCAGTTCTTC CASSEIGTGANEQFF
. . TRBJ2-7 TRBV19 TGTGCCAGTAGTACGAGAGACAGATTCTACGAGCAGTACTTC CASSTRDRFYEQYF
TRBD2 . TRBJ2-3 TRBV5-1 TGCGCCAGCACGGGTTTAGCGGGAAGTCGGGGAGATACGCAGTATTTT CASTGLAGSRGDTQYF
. . TRBJ1-1 TRBV5-4 TGTGCCAGCAGCTTCCCCGAAGGTAGTTTCACTGAAGCTTTCTTT CASSFPEGSFTEAFF
TRBD1 . TRBJ1-1 TRBV6-1 TGTGCCAGCAGTGAAGCGTGGACAGGGTTGAACACTGAAGCTTTCTTT CASSEAWTGLNTEAFF
. . TRBJ2-7 TRBV23-1 TGCGCCAGCAGTCAATTTCGCGTGGCCTACGAGCAGTACTTC CASSQFRVAYEQYF
TRBD1 . TRBJ1-2 TRBV30 TGTGCCTGGACAGGGGGTGGAGGCTACACCTTC CAWTGGGGYTF
. . TRBJ2-3 TRBV28 TGTGCCAGCAGTTTACGGGGGTTCGCGCAGTATTTT CASSLRGFAQYF
TRBD2 . TRBJ2-1 TRBV23-1 TGCGCCAGCGGGAGGGTGGGCAATGAGCAGTTCTTC CASGRVGNEQFF
. . TRBJ1-1 TRBV11-2 TGTGCCAGCAGCGTCCAGCTGGGCACTGAAGCTTTCTTT CASSVQLGTEAFF
TRBD2 . TRBJ2-5 TRBV5-5 TGTGCCAGCAGCTTGGTAGGACTAGCGGGAGGGCCTACGGAGACCCAGTACTTC CASSLVGLAGGPTETQYF
. once TRBJ2-5 TRBV9 TGTGCCAGCAGCTCTAGGGGGTTAGAGACCCAGTACTTC CASSSRGLETQYF
TRBD1 . TRBJ2-6 TRBV18 TGTGCCAGCTCACGGGGACAGTTCTCTGGGGCCAACGTCCTGACTTTC CASSRGQFSGANVLTF
. . TRBJ2-5 TRBV6-1 TGTGCCAGCAGTGAAGCGGGAGCAGGTAAAGAGACCCAGTACTTC CASSEAGAGKETQYF
. once TRBJ1-4 TRBV7-2 TGTGCCAGCAGCAAAAGGACAGATAATGAAAAACTGTTTTTT CASSKRTDNEKLFF
. once TRBJ1-1 TRBV20-1 TGCAGTGCTGCGGCGGCCGAAGCTTTCTTT CSAAAAEAFF